This TCR beta chain is drawn from a study of T cells after somatic rescue of genetic block (dated by TCRdb to 2020 to 2022). For the wider study: The study assessed how robust, over the long term, a T-cell system was when the system had developed through somatic rescue of a genetic block in T-cell development.

Libraries were prepared through the immunoSEQ multiplex PCR assay. The clones in this table, taken by TCRdb from immuneACCESS, are in-frame only. Not every clone is retained; where verified, under half of the shortfall comes from an unresolved V gene, and the cause of the rest is unknown. This sample has about 120,000 clones in its table, and about nine tenths of those were observed once. The top ten hold 1.4% of the sample. The germline V and J ends show losses of 1 base and 3 bases respectively, and no gene match explains 10 bases of the junction. The germline V gene supplies CDR1 SGHVS and CDR2 FQNEAQ. The cysteine opens and the phenylalanine closes a CDR3 of 19 amino acids. The CDR3 DNA has 57 bases and is translated from base 1. About this clone: The antigen it binds to is not known. Per-base quality was not reported, and no clone a single base away is much larger than it.

Material for sequencing was peripheral blood mononuclear cells (PBMCs). The sequence derives from a woman aged 18-35 years. The V and J genes are TRBV7-8 and TRBJ2-7; 15 middle bases align to TRBD2. The DNA is as follows: TGTGCCAGCAGCTTAGGTGTTGGACTAGCGGGGGGGCGTCACTACGAGCAGTACTTC. Its translation reads: CASSLGVGLAGGRHYEQYF.